What follows are 27 T cell receptor beta chains derived from one specimen sequenced in a study of long-term antiretroviral therapy in people with HIV. Investigators performed immunoSEQ version v3.0 at survey level. TCRdb's table, derived via immunoSEQ multiplex PCR, lists solely in-frame clones and lacks some. The repertoire holds roughly 7,100 clones, around 85% seen once, with under 25% in the top ten. Sequenced here: unsorted PBMCs, sampled 1.1 years after starting antiretroviral therapy. These receptor sequences come from a man aged 35-49 years with HIV.

CDR3 DNA: TGTGCCAGCGGAGTCCCAGATACGCAGTATTTT. Protein product: CASGVPDTQYF. This chain uses TRBV7-9 with TRBJ2-3; the D is unclear. Trimming cost V 8 bases and J 4 bases, with 7 bases left between them. CDR1 and CDR2 from the germline V gene are SEHNR and FQNEAQ (reference sequence). The CDR3 is 11 residues long.

This clone was observed a few times. The rearrangement links TRBV7-2 to TRBJ1-5; possible D gene TRBD1, 5 bases. Germline V CDR1 and CDR2: SGHTA, FQGNSA. The length of the CDR3 is 14 residues. The ends were cut back, 2 bases at V and 2 bases at J, with 7 bases in the middle. The CDR3 coding sequence is TGTGCCAGCAGCTTACAAGGGGGCAATCAGCCCCAGCATTTT. Residues: CASSLQGGNQPQHF.

This chain uses TRBV5-1 with TRBJ2-2, with 10 bases that match TRBD1. Germline CDR1 reads SGHRS; CDR2 reads YFSETQ. J was trimmed by 1 base and V by 3 bases; bases with no gene match: 3. The CDR3 is 16 amino acids. The CDR3, as DNA: TGCGCCAGCAGCTCCGACAGGGGGCTGAACACCGGGGAGCTGTTTTTT. Translated: CASSSDRGLNTGELFF.

The chain employs TRBV19 and TRBJ2-1, with D unresolved. Germline CDR1 is LNHDA and CDR2 is SQIVND (reference sequence). The CDR3 has 15 residues. Between the trimmed V and J ends, which lost 1 base and 6 bases, there was a span of 13 bases. CDR3 DNA: TGTGCCAGTAGTATAGGGCAGTTTTTCAGCAATGAGCAGTTCTTC. Encoded protein: CASSIGQFFSNEQFF.

The chain is built from TRBV28 and TRBJ1-2, with a weak D call TRBD1 (6 bases). Trimming removed 7 bases from V and 5 bases from J, with 17 bases in between. Germline V lookup: CDR1 MDHEN, CDR2 SYDVKM. This CDR3 region has 14 residues. The CDR3 protein is CASTNREERYGYTF. The DNA of the CDR3 is TGTGCCAGCACCAACAGGGAAGAACGGTATGGCTACACCTTC.

Written as DNA, the CDR3 is TGTGCCAGCAGGAAAGGGACGAACACCGGGGAGCTGTTTTTT. Translating it yields CASRKGTNTGELFF. This chain links TRBV7-3 with TRBJ2-2, with unresolved D. The V gene lost 6 bases and the J gene lost 0 bases, with 8 bases spanning the gap. The CDR3 length is 14 residues. Germline V gene sequence: CDR1 SGHTA, CDR2 FQGTGA.

Only one count was recorded for this clone. This chain connects TRBV7-9 to TRBJ1-2; the D gene is possibly TRBD1 (5 bases). This CDR3 comprises 12 residues. V was pared by 6 bases and J by 8 bases, with 13 bases between. Germline CDR1 and CDR2: SEHNR and FQNEAQ (reference sequence). The CDR3 is CASSPRGEGYTF. CDR3 sequence (DNA): TGTGCCAGCAGTCCAAGGGGAGAGGGCTACACCTTC. Together with reference TRBV7-9 and TRBJ1-2, the CDR3 gives the full variable domain: DTGVSQNPRHKITKRGQNVTFRCDPISEHNRLYWYRQTLGQGPEFLTYFQNEAQLEKSRLLSDRFSAERPKGSFSTLEIQRTEQGDSAMYLCASSPRGEGYTFGSGTRLTVV.

J is TRBJ1-2 and V is TRBV7-9; 11 nucleotides agree with TRBD1. Germline CDR1 and CDR2: SEHNR and FQNEAQ (reference sequence). The CDR3 runs to 16 residues. V shed 1 base, J shed 4 bases, and the junction held 5 bases outside the gene matches. CDR3 in amino acids: CASSLGGQGASYGYTF. The CDR3 nucleotides are TGTGCCAGCAGCTTAGGCGGACAGGGGGCTAGCTATGGCTACACCTTC.

This chain uses TRBV5-1 with TRBJ2-3; either TRBD1 or TRBD2 may fit D (6 bases each). Germline lookup yields CDR1 SGHRS and CDR2 YFSETQ. V lost 1 base and J 2 bases, leaving 8 bases between the germline ends. The CDR3 is 14 amino acids. The CDR3 sequence is CASSLTGATDTQYF. The CDR3, as DNA: TGCGCCAGCAGCTTGACGGGGGCCACAGATACGCAGTATTTT.

This clone has just one count. V is TRBV18 and J is TRBJ2-7; TRBD1 matches 7 bases. V lost 3 bases and J lost 0; bases outside the gene matches: 8. This CDR3 has 16 amino acids. Per germline, CDR1 KGHSH and CDR2 LQKENI. The CDR3 region is CASSPTDRTLSYEQYF. For the CDR3, the DNA is TGTGCCAGCTCACCCACGGACAGGACCCTCTCCTACGAGCAGTACTTC. Together with reference TRBV18 and TRBJ2-7, the CDR3 gives the full variable domain: NAGVMQNPRHLVRRRGQEARLRCSPMKGHSHVYWYRQLPEEGLKFMVYLQKENIIDESGMPKERFSAEFPKEGPSILRIQQVVRGDSAAYFCASSPTDRTLSYEQYFGPGTRLTVT.

The chain carries TRBV7-9 and TRBJ2-1, with TRBD2 identical over 8 bases. The CDR3 totals 14 residues. Germline V gives CDR1 SEHNR, CDR2 FQNEAQ (reference sequence). V shed 6 bases, J shed 0 bases, and the junction held 1 base outside the gene matches. The CDR3 loop is CASRAGVSYNEQFF. The DNA of the CDR3 is TGTGCCAGCAGAGCGGGGGTCTCCTACAATGAGCAGTTCTTC. Drawing the rest from reference TRBV7-9 and TRBJ2-1, the complete variable domain is DTGVSQNPRHKITKRGQNVTFRCDPISEHNRLYWYRQTLGQGPEFLTYFQNEAQLEKSRLLSDRFSAERPKGSFSTLEIQRTEQGDSAMYLCASRAGVSYNEQFFGPGTRLTVL.

This clone came up a few times. The genes are TRBV19 and TRBJ2-1; 9 nucleotides agree with TRBD2. The CDR3 totals 15 residues. The V gene's germline CDR1 is LNHDA and CDR2 SQIVND (reference sequence). Germline trimming cut 4 bases from V and 4 bases from J; bases unmatched to any gene: 5. As DNA, the CDR3 is TGTGCCAGTAGTAAGACTAGCGGCCCTTACAATGAGCAGTTCTTC. Its protein is CASSKTSGPYNEQFF.

This clone was found once. The V gene is TRBV9, the J gene TRBJ2-3, with D possibly matching TRBD2 (5 bases). Between the trimmed V and J ends, which lost 1 base and 5 bases, there was a span of 20 bases. CDR1 SGDLS and CDR2 YYNGEE come from the germline V gene. The CDR3 is 17 amino acids. The CDR3 loop is CASSVTSGLVIQDTQYF. The DNA for the CDR3 is TGTGCCAGCAGCGTAACGTCTGGACTGGTCATCCAAGATACGCAGTATTTT.

The chain combines TRBV18 with TRBJ1-1, with TRBD1 matching over 7 bases. The junction had 7 bases not matched to a gene; V was cut back by 2 bases and J by 1 base. This CDR3 is built from 16 residues. Germline lookup yields CDR1 KGHSH and CDR2 LQKENI. The CDR3 loop reads CASSPGQVGSNTEAFF. The CDR3 DNA sequence: TGTGCCAGCTCACCAGGACAGGTGGGCTCGAACACTGAAGCTTTCTTT.

V is TRBV27 and J is TRBJ1-6, with D possibly matching TRBD1 (6 bases). The CDR3 is 12 amino acids. V lost 8 bases to trimming and J lost 13 bases, with 15 bases between them. The germline V gene has CDR1 MNHEY and CDR2 SMNVEV (reference sequence). Here the CDR3 DNA reads TGTGCCAGCCGTACAGGGAGTAGGCCCCTCCACTTT. Its protein is CASRTGSRPLHF.

The chain recombines TRBV5-1 with TRBJ2-5; D could derive from TRBD1 or TRBD2 (5 bases each). Germline-derived CDR1 and CDR2 are SGHRS and YFSETQ. The CDR3 is made up of 14 amino acids. Trimming shortened V by 2 bases and J by 5 bases, and 13 bases separated the two germline ends. CDR3 loop: CASSLEGEYETQYF. The DNA for the CDR3 is TGCGCCAGCAGCTTAGAAGGGGAGTACGAGACCCAGTACTTC.

The CDR3 nucleotides are TGTGCCAGCAGCTTACAGGGGGCCGGCTACGAGCAGTACTTC. It codes for CASSLQGAGYEQYF. The V gene is TRBV7-8, the J gene TRBJ2-7; TRBD1 aligns across 8 bases. Germline CDR1 reads SGHVS; CDR2 reads FQNEAQ. The CDR3 extends over 14 amino acids. V shed 2 bases, J shed 3 bases, and the junction held 3 bases outside the gene matches. Looking up the rest from reference TRBV7-8 and TRBJ2-7 gives the full variable domain: GAGVSQSPRYKVAKRGQDVALRCDPISGHVSLFWYQQALGQGPEFLTYFQNEAQLDKSGLPSDRFFAERPEGSVSTLKIQRTQQEDSAVYLCASSLQGAGYEQYFGPGTRLTVT.

A note on this clone: Sequence at one end of the junction differs from germline and may be a read error. DNA for the CDR3: TGTGCCAGCAGTAAGGACACCCAAGGGGTCTACAATGAGCAGTTCTTC. The encoded protein is CASSKDTQGVYNEQFF. The chain couples TRBV19 to TRBJ2-1, with D possibly being TRBD1 (5 bases). The CDR3 length is 16 residues. Germline CDR1 reads LNHDA; CDR2 reads SQIVND (reference sequence).

This clone was recorded a few times. The rearrangement uses TRBV7-3 and TRBJ2-2; D is uncertain. The length of the CDR3 is 12 residues. CDR1 is SGHTA and CDR2 is FQGTGA in the germline V gene. Trimming took off 3 bases at V and 4 bases at J, with 3 bases between the two ends. CDR3 DNA sequence: TGTGCCAGCAGCTTGGCCACCGGGGAGCTGTTTTTT. This encodes CASSLATGELFF.

The chain couples TRBV5-4 to TRBJ2-6; D may be TRBD1 (6 bases). With 0 bases removed from V and 0 bases from J, the gap between germline ends came to 19 bases. The CDR3 runs to 20 residues. Germline loops: CDR1 SGHNT, CDR2 YYREEE (reference sequence). CDR3 region: CASSLAGAAGDISGANVLTF. For the CDR3, the DNA is TGTGCCAGCAGCTTGGCAGGGGCTGCCGGTGACATCTCTGGGGCCAACGTCCTGACTTTC. Using reference TRBV5-4 and TRBJ2-6 for the parts outside the CDR3, the full variable domain is ETGVTQSPTHLIKTRGQQVTLRCSSQSGHNTVSWYQQALGQGPQFIFQYYREEENGRGNFPPRFSGLQFPNYSSELNVNALELDDSALYLCASSLAGAAGDISGANVLTFGAGSRLTVL.

This clone was detected only once. This chain connects TRBV10-3 to TRBJ2-6; D is uncertain. This CDR3 is 15 amino acids long. Between the trimmed V and J ends, which lost 3 bases and 0 bases, there was a span of 6 bases. CDR1 is ENHRY, CDR2 SYGVKD, per germline. The CDR3 DNA follows: TGTGCCATCAGTGAACTTACCTCTGGGGCCAACGTCCTGACTTTC. It translates to CAISELTSGANVLTF.

The rearrangement joins TRBV5-6 to TRBJ2-3; 7 positions agree with TRBD2. The CDR3 runs 15 residues. The J segment lost 1 base and the V segment lost 5 bases, leaving 7 bases of the junction unmatched. The germline V gene encodes CDR1 SGHDT and CDR2 YYEEEE. The CDR3 loop reads CASSPYGGGTDTQYF. DNA of the CDR3: TGTGCCAGCAGTCCCTATGGGGGGGGCACAGATACGCAGTATTTT.

The chain is built from TRBV2 and TRBJ2-3; 8 nucleotides line up with TRBD2. CDR1 is SNHLY, CDR2 FYNNEI, per germline. The CDR3 has 15 amino acids. Trimming cost V 5 bases and J 1 base; bases outside gene matches: 5. The CDR3 here is CASSIAGFGTDTQYF. CDR3 coding DNA: TGTGCCAGCAGTATAGCGGGGTTCGGCACAGATACGCAGTATTTT.

V usage is TRBV12-2 and J usage is TRBJ2-7; the D segment call TRBD1 is taken from the table without a DNA check. TRBV12-2 is deemed a pseudogene. This CDR3 comprises 17 residues. This chain's CDR3 is CASREEPRGVRIYEQYF. CDR3 in DNA: TGTGCAAGTCGCGAAGAGCCCAGGGGGGTTCGGATCTACGAGCAGTACTTC.

The chain is built from TRBV29-1 and TRBJ2-2; D may be TRBD1 or TRBD2 (5 bases each). Germline loops: CDR1 SQVTM, CDR2 ANQGSEA. V was shortened by 7 bases and J by 0 bases, with 12 bases between the two germline ends. The CDR3 is 14 amino acids. CDR3 loop: CSAGAEANTGELFF. The CDR3 region has the DNA TGCAGCGCCGGGGCAGAAGCGAACACCGGGGAGCTGTTTTTT.

This clone was seen only once. The chain joins TRBV5-6 to TRBJ2-1; the D is unclear. V was shortened by 4 bases and J by 6 bases, with 17 bases between the two germline ends. Germline lookup yields CDR1 SGHDT and CDR2 YYEEEE. The CDR3 runs to 15 residues. As DNA, the CDR3 is TGTGCCAGCAGCCCAGATATCTCCCGTCCCAATGAGCAGTTCTTC. Translation gives CASSPDISRPNEQFF. The full variable domain, in which reference TRBV5-6 and TRBJ2-1 provide the parts outside the CDR3, is DAGVTQSPTHLIKTRGQQVTLRCSPKSGHDTVSWYQQALGQGPQFIFQYYEEEERQRGNFPDRFSGHQFPNYSSELNVNALLLGDSALYLCASSPDISRPNEQFFGPGTRLTVL.

The rearrangement uses TRBV30 and TRBJ2-1, with 9 bases that match TRBD2. Trimming removed 0 bases from V and 8 bases from J; junction bases left unmatched: 11. Germline-derived CDR1 and CDR2 are GTSNPN and SVGIG (reference sequence). CDR3 size: 16 residues. CDR3 amino acids: CAWSVYGGGAVDEQFF. CDR3 sequence (DNA): TGTGCCTGGAGTGTATATGGCGGGGGGGCCGTGGATGAGCAGTTCTTC.